This TCR beta chain stems from a study of blood T cells in healthy people across ages (dated by TCRdb to the mid-2010s). Background for the entire study: Template switching captured roughly one uniquely barcoded TCR beta cDNA molecule per two T cells in model experiments. To track age-related changes in TCR beta repertoire diversity, the study relied on deep sequencing normalized with unique cDNA molecular identifiers. Two additional independent replicas of 1 million unique cDNA reads from the same blood draw were analyzed for two donors (one aged 18 to 30 and one aged 80 or older). The donors were split into four age groups: young (average about 16 years), middle-aged (about 40), aged (more than 60) and long-lived (roughly 88). To avoid experimental bias, donors of different ages were spread randomly across the sequencing lanes. Here is what the overall study found, with its caveats: Donor CMV infection status was unknown, potentially confounding age-related changes in expanded clonotypes. Because profiling used bulk unsorted PBMCs, naive and antigen-experienced compartments could not be compared conclusively. Observed TCR beta diversity correlated strongly with the percentage of naive T cells measured by flow cytometry. Compared with the aged group, the long-lived group had more naive CD4+ T cells, fewer expanded clones and increased TCR diversity, suggesting age selection. As age increased, observed TCR beta diversity per million T cells dropped in a roughly linear way, and a significant reduction was already evident by age around 41. Estimates of total diversity based on one million sequenced T cells were considered lower bounds and underestimates.

The donors were roughly 40 Caucasian individuals from Russia, aged roughly 6 to 100 years, who were systemically healthy. Each donor gave ten milliliters of peripheral blood, collected into EDTA-treated Vacutainer tubes. Ficoll-Paque density-gradient centrifugation was used to isolate PBMCs, with at least 6.5 million obtained per sample. Trizol reagent was used to extract total RNA from the PBMCs, yielding at least 5 micrograms per sample. For every donor, flow cytometry on a PBMC aliquot measured the percentage of naive CD45RAhigh/CD27high T cells. This clonotype was observed once. Its antigen has not been determined. The junction departs from the called germline gene at one end, perhaps through a read error. The library relied on 5' RACE. The sequencing machine was an Illumina HiSeq 2500. A second PCR of roughly 7 to 11 cycles was run with a J-beta primer mix and a sample-barcoded 5' primer. A template-switch 5' adaptor carrying 12 random nucleotides introduced a unique molecular identifier onto each TCR beta cDNA molecule. At least 2.5 million CDR3-containing paired-end reads were obtained from each sample. First-strand cDNA was synthesized from all RNA with the Mint cDNA synthesis kit, primed by a TRBC-specific oligonucleotide. Following uracil-DNA glycosylase treatment, a first 18-cycle PCR with universal primers M1SS and BC2_uni_R was performed on all cDNA. The original methods were these. Normalization of each sample was performed by random selection of 1 million high-quality reads, each carrying a distinct molecular identifier. Instead of being binned into consensus sequences, reads that shared molecular identifiers were thrown out. MiTCR, run with a Q25 quality threshold and the strictest error-elimination algorithm, handled CDR3 identification, clonotype clustering and error correction. A nonparametric unseen species model with Euler transformation was used to estimate a lower bound on total TCR beta diversity. Using fastp trimming at Q25 and MiXCR clonotype assembly, TCRdb reanalyzed the public sequencing data and kept in-frame beta chains. A single entry per CDR3 protein holds the most common genes and DNA from its merged rows. Here the V and J calls rest on TCRdb's processing, not on the authors' analysis. A total of 1.5 million to 1.9 million distinct CDR3 sequences appear in this sample, approximately 39% of them only once. Of the sample, over 3.5% is held by the ten largest clones.

Via the germline V gene (reference sequence), CDR1 is DFQATT and CDR2 SNEGSKA. The CDR3, cysteine through phenylalanine, is 16 amino acids long. Only the CDR3 DNA stays, 48 bases, in frame from base 1. The sequence joins TRBV20-1 to TRBJ1-6; the D gene cannot be resolved reliably. The receptor was derived from a woman aged 18-35 years in good health. What was sequenced was blood. The DNA sequence is as follows: TGCAGTGTCTCTCCAGGCCAAGGAGCCTATAGTTCACCCCTCCACTTT. Translation gives CSVSPGQGAYSSPLHF.